The clone carrying this T cell receptor (beta chain) has just one count. What it binds is unknown. Trimming stripped 4 bases from V and 7 bases from J, with 14 bases between. The CDR3 has 15 residues. Germline V gene sequence: CDR1 WSHSY, CDR2 SAAADI. These data come from a study of T cell responses to AZD1222 COVID-19 vaccine. Study background: Analysis merged second doses at about 4 or about 12 weeks.

This table comes from immunoSEQ multiplex PCR, and its TCRdb copy is limited to in-frame clones, with some not included. The table records about 100,000 clones, approximately 90% of them present only once. General study points: Donors were mostly white British, more females; clonal diversity possibly underestimated. Baseline antibody screening turned up just a handful of seropositive AZD1222 recipients. Variant regions that are unmutated are reportedly the target of nearly half of spike-specific TCRs.

The sequence was collected from an adult in good health. This chain joins TRBV10-2 and TRBJ1-6, with D perhaps matching TRBD1 (6 bases). This material consisted of peripheral blood, taken on day 0 of AZD1222 vaccination. CDR3 sequence (DNA): TGCGCCAGCAGTGCCCCGGACAGAGGAAATTCACCCCTCCACTTT. The encoded protein is CASSAPDRGNSPLHF.